The present entry profiles one T cell receptor beta chain with its context. The antigen is undetermined. Study donors comprised healthy, HIV-negative adults devoid of recent acute infection or vaccination. The data were taken from a study of shared clonotypes between healthy human individuals. Genomic DNA from each subset was divided evenly over several immunoSEQ plates. Repertoires were generated with immunoSEQ multiplex PCR, while TCRdb's copy carries only in-frame clones and drops some. The table records about a million clones, 60% to 85% of them present only once. The CDR3 runs to 16 residues. The V end was cut by 5 bases, the J end by 5 bases, with 21 bases between. From germline, CDR1 is SGHVS and CDR2 FNYEAQ. Findings of the study overall: Collection of samples was limited to blood; tissue repertoires likely differ. The study found roughly 5% of naive CD4 clonotypes shared across a handful of donors.

The sequence was collected from a young man in good health. Some clones in this sample may be carry-over from other donors' samples. Sequencing was performed on memory CD4+ T cells from PBMCs. Subset noted: CD45RA-negative fraction. This chain uses TRBV7-6 with TRBJ2-5, with D perhaps matching TRBD2 (7 bases). CDR3 in DNA: TGTGCCAGCAGCCCTCACGAGGGGGGGCCACGGGAGACCCAGTACTTC. Residues: CASSPHEGGPRETQYF.